A single sample gave rise to the 27 T cell receptor beta chains below, sequenced in a study of memory CD4+ T cells and cytomegalovirus serostatus. Data came from immunoSEQ multiplex PCR; TCRdb stores just in-frame clones and leaves some out. This sample has 45,000 to 65,000 clones, with about 73% found just once. The sort gate was single viable CD3+CD4+CD8-CD45RO+ cells for memory CD4+ T cells. The sample was memory CD4+ T cells from blood. These TCRs come from an adult in good health and CMV-seronegative.

This clone was counted a single time. V and J are TRBV2 and TRBJ1-3; D unclear. The CDR3 loop spans 13 amino acids. V was cut by 4 bases and J by 2 bases, with 6 bases left in between. From germline, CDR1 is SNHLY and CDR2 FYNNEI. CDR3 residues: CASSGPAGNTIYF. The CDR3 coding sequence is TGTGCCAGCAGTGGGCCTGCTGGAAACACCATATATTTT.

This clone was counted between two and nine times. The chain combines TRBV28 with TRBJ2-3, with 9 bases lining up with TRBD2. CDR1 and CDR2 (germline): MDHEN, SYDVKM. The CDR3 has 16 residues. After removal of 5 bases from V and 0 bases from J, the junction contained 6 bases not matched to a gene. CDR3 in amino acids: CASSGVGLASTDTQYF. CDR3 nucleotides: TGTGCCAGCAGTGGAGTGGGACTAGCTAGCACAGATACGCAGTATTTT.

The V gene is TRBV5-4, the J gene TRBJ2-5; TRBD1 matches at 7 bases. This CDR3 contains 13 residues. Trimming took 4 bases from V and 2 from J; bases not matched to a gene: 2. The germline CDR1 and CDR2 sequences are SGHNT and YYREEE (reference sequence). CDR3 nucleotides: TGTGCCAGCAGCCCGGGACAGCAAGAGACCCAGTACTTC. It specifies CASSPGQQETQYF.

The chain joins TRBV5-4 to TRBJ1-2; D gene uncertain. The length of the CDR3 is 14 residues. The V gene's germline CDR1 is SGHNT and CDR2 YYREEE (reference sequence). Trimming cost V 0 bases and J 1 base, with 7 bases left between them. The CDR3 DNA sequence: TGTGCCAGCAGCTTGGGCGGTCTTAACTATGGCTACACCTTC. Protein product: CASSLGGLNYGYTF.

The chain employs TRBV4-3 and TRBJ2-6; D is ambiguous. The CDR3 covers 17 residues. The V gene lost 0 bases and the J gene lost 1 base, with 10 bases spanning the gap. Germline assignment: CDR1 LGHNA and CDR2 YSLEER. The CDR3 spells CASSQESRSSGANVLTF. CDR3 nucleotide sequence: TGCGCCAGCAGCCAAGAGAGTCGGAGTTCTGGGGCCAACGTCCTGACTTTC.

This chain uses TRBV11-2 with TRBJ1-2; 9 bases agree with TRBD1. Germline V gene data show CDR1 as SGHAT and CDR2 as FQNNGV. Trimming removed 2 bases from V and 4 bases from J; junction bases left unmatched: 8. This CDR3 has 16 residues. CDR3 bases: TGTGCCAGCAGCTTAAGAGATTTGACAGGGGGCTATGGCTACACCTTC. It is translated as CASSLRDLTGGYGYTF.

J is TRBJ2-2 and V is TRBV7-2, with D uncertain. V was shortened by 8 bases and J by 1 base, with 5 bases between the two germline ends. Per germline, CDR1 SGHTA and CDR2 FQGNSA. The CDR3 runs 12 residues. This CDR3 reads CASQKNTGELFF. In DNA form, the CDR3 reads TGTGCCAGCCAAAAGAACACCGGGGAGCTGTTTTTT.

Comments on this clone: Other DNA sequences in this sample translate to the same CDR3. The chain links TRBV27 to TRBJ1-2; D may be TRBD1 (5 bases). The germline V gene has CDR1 MNHEY and CDR2 SMNVEV (reference sequence). V was cut by 7 bases and J by 7 bases, with 19 bases left in between. This CDR3 is built from 14 residues. The CDR3 nucleotides read TGTGCCAGCACCCGGGGAGGAGGGACGTCTGGCTACACCTTC. It encodes CASTRGGGTSGYTF.

By proportion, this clone is medium-sized. The rearrangement links TRBV20-1 to TRBJ1-2, with TRBD1 matching 8 bases. J lost 7 bases, V lost 6 bases, and 4 bases had no gene match. Germline V gives CDR1 DFQATT, CDR2 SNEGSKA (reference sequence). This CDR3 is built from 11 residues. In DNA, the CDR3 is TGCAGTGCCGGACAGGGAACTGGCTACACCTTC. Translation: CSAGQGTGYTF.

The genes are TRBV2 and TRBJ1-5; D gene ambiguous. V lost 1 base to trimming and J lost 1 base, with 5 bases between them. This CDR3 spans 14 amino acids. Germline CDR1 reads SNHLY; CDR2 reads FYNNEI. CDR3 region: CASSEERSNQPQHF. The CDR3 DNA is TGTGCCAGCAGTGAAGAGAGGAGCAATCAGCCCCAGCATTTT.

The gene calls are TRBV25-1 and TRBJ2-7; 10 nucleotides match TRBD1. CDR3 length: 14 residues. Germline V CDR1 and CDR2: MGHDK, SYGVNS. The V segment lost 3 bases and the J segment 7 bases; nucleotides outside the gene matches: 6. The CDR3 DNA reads TGTGCCAGCAGTGATGGGACAGGGGTGAGGGAGCAGTACTTC. It encodes CASSDGTGVREQYF.

This clone was seen only a few times. The rearrangement uses TRBV7-2 and TRBJ2-7; possible D gene TRBD2, 5 bases. The CDR3 extends over 15 amino acids. Germline loops: CDR1 SGHTA, CDR2 FQGNSA. V lost 5 bases and J lost 2, with 16 bases in between. The CDR3 DNA follows: TGTGCCAGCAGCCCAACGCTCGGGGTCCCCTACGAGCAGTACTTC. Translated, it gives CASSPTLGVPYEQYF.

The chain employs TRBV18 and TRBJ1-4; D is ambiguous. Trimming cost V 2 bases and J 6 bases, with 4 bases left between them. The V gene's germline CDR1 is KGHSH and CDR2 LQKENI. This CDR3 is 12 amino acids long. CDR3 DNA: TGTGCCAGCTCACCAAACGATGAAAAACTGTTTTTT. Translation gives CASSPNDEKLFF. Combining the CDR3 with reference TRBV18 and TRBJ1-4 gives the whole variable domain NAGVMQNPRHLVRRRGQEARLRCSPMKGHSHVYWYRQLPEEGLKFMVYLQKENIIDESGMPKERFSAEFPKEGPSILRIQQVVRGDSAAYFCASSPNDEKLFFGSGTQLSVL.

The chain combines TRBV5-1 with TRBJ2-7; 8 bases are a match to TRBD1. Germline V CDR1 and CDR2: SGHRS, YFSETQ. The CDR3 runs 16 residues. J was trimmed by 5 bases and V by 7 bases; bases with no gene match: 17. DNA for the CDR3: TGCGCCAGCTACGGCAGGGGGCGCAGACAGGATAACGAGCAGTACTTC. Translating it yields CASYGRGRRQDNEQYF.

This chain joins TRBV5-6 and TRBJ2-2; D tentatively fits TRBD1 or TRBD2 (5 bases each). The V end lost 0 bases, the J end lost 5 bases, and 23 bases lay between the germline ends. Germline V lookup: CDR1 SGHDT, CDR2 YYEEEE. The CDR3 has 19 amino acids. The CDR3 nucleotides are TGTGCCAGCAGCTTGGTCGGCCCCCAGAGGGGTCCTAGGACCGGGGAGCTGTTTTTT. Translation gives CASSLVGPQRGPRTGELFF.

The rearrangement links TRBV4-1 to TRBJ1-1; the match to TRBD1 covers 9 bases. Germline values: CDR1 MGHRA, CDR2 YSYEKL. Unmatched junction bases numbered 13, after V lost 1 base and J lost 1 base. CDR3 length equals 19 residues. The CDR3 sequence is CASSQGGAGQGRGNTEAFF. The CDR3 coding sequence is TGCGCCAGCAGCCAAGGAGGGGCGGGACAGGGAAGGGGGAACACTGAAGCTTTCTTT.

The chain uses TRBV2 and TRBJ1-3; the D is unclear. The CDR3 totals 16 residues. V was cut by 6 bases and J by 0 bases, with 15 bases left in between. The germline V gene encodes CDR1 SNHLY and CDR2 FYNNEI. CDR3 loop: CASRPLGLLSGNTIYF. The CDR3 nucleotides read TGTGCCAGCAGACCTCTAGGACTGCTCTCTGGAAACACCATATATTTT.

The chain uses TRBV7-3 and TRBJ2-1, with TRBD2 matching over 7 bases. The CDR3 spans 14 residues. V lost 4 bases, J lost 10 bases, and 10 bases stayed unmatched. Per the germline V gene, CDR1 is SGHTA and CDR2 is FQGTGA. CDR3 coding DNA: TGTGCCAGCAGCTACCCTGCCCGGGGGGAAGAGCAGTTCTTC. It specifies CASSYPARGEEQFF.

This clone has more than one count but fewer than ten. The CDR3 sequence: CASSPIRLNTEAFF. The DNA of the CDR3 is TGTGCCAGCTCACCAATTCGCCTGAACACTGAAGCTTTCTTT. The chain has TRBV18 and TRBJ1-1; D gene unclear. This CDR3 is built from 14 residues. V lost 2 bases to trimming and J lost 0 bases, with 7 bases between them. Germline CDR1 KGHSH, CDR2 LQKENI.

This clone is labeled as medium-sized. The genes are TRBV9 and TRBJ1-4; a possible D gene is TRBD1 (6 bases). V lost 3 bases, J lost 7 bases, and 16 bases lay in between. The CDR3 has 15 amino acids. The germline gives CDR1 SGDLS, CDR2 YYNGEE. CDR3 in amino acids: CASSGPGTRIEKLFF. CDR3 bases: TGTGCCAGCAGCGGGCCGGGGACACGCATTGAAAAACTGTTTTTT. Full variable domain (rest looked up from reference TRBV9 and TRBJ1-4): DSGVTQTPKHLITATGQRVTLRCSPRSGDLSVYWYQQSLDQGLQFLIQYYNGEERAKGNILERFSAQQFPDLHSELNLSSLELGDSALYFCASSGPGTRIEKLFFGSGTQLSVL.

The chain carries TRBV18 and TRBJ1-4, with D hard to call. The germline gives CDR1 KGHSH, CDR2 LQKENI. With 7 bases removed from V and 0 bases from J, the gap between germline ends came to 6 bases. The CDR3 consists of 13 residues. The CDR3 DNA is TGTGCCAGCTGGGATGCAACTAATGAAAAACTGTTTTTT. Translating it yields CASWDATNEKLFF.

The DNA of the CDR3 is TGTGCCAGCAGTTACACTGTACAGGGACGGGATGGCTACACCTTC. The encoded protein is CASSYTVQGRDGYTF. The J gene is TRBJ1-2, the V gene TRBV6-5; D may be TRBD1 (6 bases). The CDR3 has 15 amino acids. The germline gives CDR1 MNHEY, CDR2 SVGAGI. The ends were cut back, 2 bases at V and 6 bases at J, with 16 bases in the middle.

This chain connects TRBV5-6 to TRBJ1-2; perhaps TRBD1 as D (6 bases). This CDR3 region has 16 residues. CDR1 and CDR2 from the germline V gene are SGHDT and YYEEEE. V lost 3 bases and J lost 3, with 18 bases in between. As DNA, the CDR3 is TGTGCCAGCAGCTACCCATCGGGGGGGCTGGACTATGGCTACACCTTC. This sequence encodes CASSYPSGGLDYGYTF.

The chain carries TRBV6-5 and TRBJ2-5; D gene uncertain. CDR1 MNHEY and CDR2 SVGAGI come from the germline V gene. V lost 5 bases to trimming and J lost 7 bases, with 17 bases between them. CDR3 length: 14 residues. CDR3 region: CASSRSSPRGTQYF. In DNA form, the CDR3 reads TGTGCCAGCAGTCGGTCTAGTCCCCGTGGGACCCAGTACTTC.

This sequence joins TRBV15 and TRBJ1-2; 8 bases are a match to TRBD1. Per germline, CDR1 LNHNV and CDR2 YYDKDF (reference sequence). Unmatched junction bases numbered 3, after V lost 0 bases and J lost 0 bases. This CDR3 region has 16 residues. The CDR3 nucleotides are TGTGCCACCAGCAGAGATGGGACAGGATCTAACTATGGCTACACCTTC. Translation gives CATSRDGTGSNYGYTF. The complete variable domain, with remaining parts taken from reference TRBV15 and TRBJ1-2, reads DAMVIQNPRYQVTQFGKPVTLSCSQTLNHNVMYWYQQKSSQAPKLLFHYYDKDFNNEADTPDNFQSRRPNTSFCFLDIRSPGLGDTAMYLCATSRDGTGSNYGYTFGSGTRLTVV.

The chain recombines TRBV5-8 with TRBJ1-5; D unclear. This CDR3 is 16 amino acids long. Trimming pared 4 bases from V and 4 bases from J, leaving 18 bases between. The germline CDR1 and CDR2 sequences are SGHTS and YDEGEE. The CDR3 is CASSPGSGRKNQPQHF. The CDR3 nucleotides read TGTGCCAGCAGCCCGGGTTCGGGTAGGAAGAATCAGCCCCAGCATTTT. The full variable domain, rest sourced from reference TRBV5-8 and TRBJ1-5, is EAGVTQSPTHLIKTRGQQATLRCSPISGHTSVYWYQQALGLGLQFLLWYDEGEERNRGNFPPRFSGRQFPNYSSELNVNALELEDSALYLCASSPGSGRKNQPQHFGDGTRLSIL.

This clone was observed a few times. The chain recombines TRBV10-3 with TRBJ2-5; 8 bases fit TRBD2. The CDR3 sequence is 13 residues long. Trimming removed 9 bases from V and 1 base from J; junction bases left unmatched: 4. In germline, CDR1 is ENHRY, CDR2 SYGVKD. The CDR3 spells CAISRGAQETQYF. The CDR3 region has the DNA TGTGCCATTTCGCGGGGGGCCCAAGAGACCCAGTACTTC.